The 12 T cell receptor beta chains in this list originate from one sample, sequenced in a study of shared clonotypes between healthy human individuals. CD45RO-negative cells were positively selected for CCR7, leaving out terminally differentiated effector memory CD45RA+ cells. This table comes from immunoSEQ multiplex PCR, and its TCRdb copy is limited to in-frame clones, with some not included. The data contain about 1,800,000 clones, roughly 94% of them seen just once; the ten biggest clones take up 1.2%. The sample consisted of naive CD8+ T cells sorted from blood. Receptors originate from a man between 18 and 29 years old in good health.

The V gene is TRBV2, the J gene TRBJ2-5; 8 bases are shared with TRBD2. This CDR3 contains 12 residues. The germline V gene has CDR1 SNHLY and CDR2 FYNNEI. V lost 8 bases, J lost 5 bases, and 4 bases stayed unmatched. CDR3: CASWTSRETQYF. In DNA form, the CDR3 reads TGTGCCAGCTGGACTAGCCGGGAGACCCAGTACTTC.

The CDR3 sequence is CASSKTGDQETQYF. CDR3 DNA sequence: TGTGCCAGCAGTAAGACAGGGGATCAAGAGACCCAGTACTTC. V usage is TRBV6-5 and J usage is TRBJ2-5; 8 bases map to TRBD1. CDR3 size: 14 residues. Trimming removed 5 bases from V and 2 bases from J; junction bases left unmatched: 4. CDR1 is MNHEY and CDR2 is SVGAGI in the germline V gene.

This chain links TRBV4-1 with TRBJ2-7; 8 bases align to TRBD2. J lost 6 bases, V lost 0 bases, and 10 bases had no gene match. The CDR3 has 16 amino acids. The germline V gene has CDR1 MGHRA and CDR2 YSYEKL. As DNA, the CDR3 is TGCGCCAGCAGCCAAGATGGAAGCGGGGGTGCGGTCGAGCAGTACTTC. Translation gives CASSQDGSGGAVEQYF.

The chain is built from TRBV11-2 and TRBJ2-7, with D possibly TRBD1 on 6 matching bases. The germline CDR1 and CDR2 sequences are SGHAT and FQNNGV. The CDR3 spans 17 residues. V was shortened by 1 base and J by 3 bases, with 19 bases between the two germline ends. CDR3 bases: TGTGCCAGCAGCTTAGTTGGGGGCACCACCGACATCTACGAGCAGTACTTC. Residues: CASSLVGGTTDIYEQYF.

On this clone: Other nucleotide sequences from this sample produce the same CDR3. This chain links TRBV6-6 with TRBJ2-7; tentatively, D is TRBD2 (5 bases). Germline loops: CDR1 MNHNY, CDR2 SVGAGI (reference sequence). The CDR3 consists of 13 residues. V lost 0 bases and J lost 2, with 5 bases in between. The CDR3 sequence is CASSYSRAYEQYF. Written as DNA, the CDR3 is TGTGCCAGCAGTTACTCGCGGGCCTACGAGCAGTACTTC.

This chain uses TRBV5-1 with TRBJ2-7; 7 bases are a match to TRBD1. Losses at the gene ends were 4 bases for V and 0 bases for J; bases not matched to a gene: 7. Germline lookup yields CDR1 SGHRS and CDR2 YFSETQ. The CDR3 sequence is 15 residues long. This CDR3 reads CASSPGTESSYEQYF. The DNA for the CDR3 is TGCGCCAGCAGCCCGGGGACAGAGAGCTCCTACGAGCAGTACTTC.

The V call is TRBV11-2, the J call TRBJ2-5; TRBD2 agrees at 7 bases. The CDR3 has 18 amino acids. V shed 4 bases and J 1 base; nucleotides not matched to a gene: 15. Per germline, CDR1 SGHAT and CDR2 FQNNGV. The CDR3 DNA is TGTGCCAGCAGCTCGGGGGGAGGGCTAGCGGTAATCCAAGAGACCCAGTACTTC. Amino acid sequence: CASSSGGGLAVIQETQYF.

This clone was observed once. The chain employs TRBV7-2 and TRBJ2-1; D could derive from TRBD1 or TRBD2 (5 bases each). The CDR3 totals 12 residues. The V end lost 5 bases, the J end lost 10 bases, and 12 bases lay between the germline ends. The germline V gene has CDR1 SGHTA and CDR2 FQGNSA. The CDR3 loop reads CASSLPRDEQFF. CDR3 coding DNA: TGTGCCAGCAGCCTTCCCAGGGACGAGCAGTTCTTC.

The CDR3 sequence is CASSQDFLDRTETYEQYF. CDR3 sequence (DNA): TGCGCCAGCAGCCAAGATTTTTTAGATCGGACTGAGACCTACGAGCAGTACTTC. This chain joins TRBV4-3 and TRBJ2-7; maybe TRBD2 (5 bases). Trimming stripped 0 bases from V and 2 bases from J, with 20 bases between. The V gene's germline CDR1 is LGHNA and CDR2 YSLEER. CDR3 length: 18 residues.

This chain links TRBV9 with TRBJ2-2; either TRBD1 or TRBD2 may fit D (5 bases each). Germline CDR1 reads SGDLS; CDR2 reads YYNGEE. Trimming left V 3 bases short and J 0 bases short, with 12 bases between. The CDR3 covers 16 residues. The CDR3, as DNA: TGTGCCAGCAGCGCCCACGGGACGGCGAACACCGGGGAGCTGTTTTTT. Translation: CASSAHGTANTGELFF.

This clone was detected once. The chain carries TRBV30 and TRBJ1-1, with no clear D. The germline V gene encodes CDR1 GTSNPN and CDR2 SVGIG (reference sequence). V was pared by 2 bases and J by 4 bases, with 11 bases between. CDR3 length: 13 residues. In nucleotides, the CDR3 is TGTGCCTGGAGTTACGAACAGACCACTGAAGCTTTCTTT. Translation: CAWSYEQTTEAFF.

The V and J genes are TRBV30 and TRBJ2-7; 10 bases align to TRBD1. Germline V gene lookup returns CDR1 GTSNPN and CDR2 SVGIG (reference sequence). This CDR3 has 15 amino acids. With V trimmed by 4 bases and J by 2 bases, 8 bases remained unmatched. The CDR3 region is CAWTVGTGVPYEQYF. CDR3 DNA sequence: TGTGCCTGGACCGTGGGGACAGGGGTTCCCTACGAGCAGTACTTC.